This TCR beta chain was found in a study of T cell responses to AZD1222 COVID-19 vaccine. Study findings and constraints: After the peak T cell response, and only then, were repertoires sampled.

Germline-derived CDR1 and CDR2 are MGHRA and YSYEKL. The V and J ends lost 8 bases and 2 bases, in that order; junction bases with no gene match: 16. The CDR3 is 17 residues long. The repertoire was sequenced with immunoSEQ multiplex PCR; TCRdb's copy has only in-frame clones and lacks some. The repertoire consists of 150,000 or so clones, with about nine tenths occurring once and the leading ten covering less than 1.5%. Note on this clone: Its antigen is unknown.

The rearrangement joins TRBV4-1 to TRBJ2-3, with TRBD1 matching over 7 bases. The sample here was peripheral blood, taken 28 days after the second AZD1222 dose. The TCR sequence derives from an adult who received the AZD1222 COVID-19 vaccine. CDR3 sequence (DNA): TGCGCCAGCGCGCCAAGCGACCCGGGACAGCACACAGATACGCAGTATTTT. This encodes CASAPSDPGQHTDTQYF.